The 14 T cell receptor beta chains listed next were all sequenced from one sample in a study of long-term antiretroviral therapy in people with HIV. It was version v3.0 of the immunoSEQ assay that was run at survey level. The protocol was immunoSEQ multiplex PCR, while the TCRdb copy is restricted to in-frame clones and leaves out a portion. Here the sample spans 35,000 or so clones, roughly 93% being singletons. The source material was unsorted PBMCs, sampled 4.1 years after starting antiretroviral therapy. These receptors were collected from a woman in her fifties or sixties with HIV.

The chain joins TRBV5-1 to TRBJ1-6; D possibly corresponds to TRBD1 (5 bases). V was clipped by 4 bases and J by 8 bases, with 16 bases between them. This CDR3 spans 15 amino acids. Germline V gene lookup returns CDR1 SGHRS and CDR2 YFSETQ. The CDR3 DNA follows: TGCGCCAGCAGCCGACTGCCGGGGGTAGATTCACCCCTCCACTTT. As protein: CASSRLPGVDSPLHF.

This rearrangement joins TRBV27 to TRBJ1-5; the D is unclear. V was clipped by 4 bases and J by 7 bases, with 11 bases between them. Per the germline V gene, CDR1 is MNHEY and CDR2 is SMNVEV (reference sequence). This CDR3 contains 13 residues. CDR3 loop: CASSSLRGQPQHF. The CDR3 nucleotides read TGTGCCAGCAGTTCATTACGAGGGCAGCCCCAGCATTTT.

This clone is a singleton in its sample. The chain couples TRBV25-1 to TRBJ1-2, with D unresolved. The CDR3 length is 13 residues. Trimming left V 2 bases short and J 8 bases short, with 12 bases between. Per germline, CDR1 MGHDK and CDR2 SYGVNS. CDR3 in amino acids: CASSEPWDTGYTF. The CDR3 coding sequence is TGTGCCAGCAGTGAACCCTGGGATACAGGCTACACCTTC.

This chain links TRBV2 with TRBJ1-6, with TRBD1 as a possible D gene (5 bases). The germline V and J ends were trimmed by 6 bases and 16 bases, with 16 bases remaining between them. This CDR3 has 12 residues. The germline gives CDR1 SNHLY, CDR2 FYNNEI. CDR3 region: CASRDDRFRLHF. In DNA form, the CDR3 reads TGTGCCAGCAGAGACGACAGATTCCGACTCCACTTT.

This rearrangement joins TRBV2 to TRBJ2-3; 7 nucleotides line up with TRBD1. V dropped 5 bases and J dropped 1; count of bases not matched to a gene: 3. CDR1 SNHLY and CDR2 FYNNEI come from the germline V gene. The CDR3 contains 14 residues. The CDR3: CASSTDRGTDTQYF. The CDR3 nucleotides are TGTGCCAGCAGTACCGACAGGGGCACAGATACGCAGTATTTT. The complete variable domain, with remaining parts taken from reference TRBV2 and TRBJ2-3, reads EPEVTQTPSHQVTQMGQEVILRCVPISNHLYFYWYRQILGQKVEFLVSFYNNEISEKSEIFDDQFSVERPDGSNFTLKIRSTKLEDSAMYFCASSTDRGTDTQYFGPGTRLTVL.

The table lists this clone with a count of one. The chain couples TRBV30 to TRBJ1-4; no definite D call. Germline values: CDR1 GTSNPN, CDR2 SVGIG (reference sequence). The CDR3 consists of 16 residues. Trimming left V 1 base short and J 8 bases short, with 20 bases between. The CDR3 region is CAWSEQPGAYLEKLFF. CDR3 DNA: TGTGCCTGGAGTGAGCAGCCGGGAGCCTACTTAGAAAAACTGTTTTTT.

The chain links TRBV27 to TRBJ1-4; D might be TRBD1 (5 bases). The CDR3 totals 16 residues. The V end was cut by 5 bases, the J end by 7 bases, with 20 bases between. Per germline, CDR1 MNHEY and CDR2 SMNVEV (reference sequence). CDR3 sequence: CASSNYALGDGEKLFF. As DNA, the CDR3 is TGTGCCAGCAGTAATTATGCCCTGGGGGACGGTGAAAAACTGTTTTTT. Full variable domain (missing parts from reference TRBV27 and TRBJ1-4): EAQVTQNPRYLITVTGKKLTVTCSQNMNHEYMSWYRQDPGLGLRQIYYSMNVEVTDKGDVPEGYKVSRKEKRNFPLILESPSPNQTSLYFCASSNYALGDGEKLFFGSGTQLSVL.

The CDR3 coding sequence is TGTGCCAGCAGCTTAGCGGGACAAGGAGATTCACCCCTCCACTTT. As protein: CASSLAGQGDSPLHF. The genes are TRBV7-6 and TRBJ1-6; D is perhaps TRBD1 (6 bases). The V gene's germline CDR1 is SGHVS and CDR2 FNYEAQ. V lost 0 bases and J lost 8, with 11 bases in between. The length of the CDR3 is 15 residues.

The chain combines TRBV2 with TRBJ1-2, with D perhaps TRBD1 (6 bases). The CDR3 length is 13 residues. Germline loops: CDR1 SNHLY, CDR2 FYNNEI. V lost 7 bases and J 4 bases, leaving 13 bases between the germline ends. This chain's CDR3 is CASTRQVLYGYTF. The CDR3 DNA reads TGTGCCAGCACTCGACAGGTGCTCTATGGCTACACCTTC.

The CDR3 loop reads CASNTGVGRPQHF. CDR3 in DNA: TGTGCCAGTAACACAGGGGTGGGGCGGCCCCAGCATTTT. This chain uses TRBV19 with TRBJ1-5; 7 bases match TRBD1. V gave up 7 bases and J gave up 9 bases; unmatched junction bases: 9. The CDR3 runs to 13 residues. The germline V gene has CDR1 LNHDA and CDR2 SQIVND (reference sequence).

The chain combines TRBV2 with TRBJ1-1; D perhaps matches TRBD1 (6 bases). The CDR3 length is 11 residues. The germline CDR1 and CDR2 sequences are SNHLY and FYNNEI. The CDR3 nucleotides read TGTGCAGGGGGGACGAACACTGAAGCTTTCTTT. It encodes CAGGTNTEAFF.

In regard to this clone: One end of the junction fails to match germline, which may point to a read error. The CDR3: CASSSERGGRTGELFF. CDR3 sequence (DNA): TGTGCTAGCAGCTCAGAGCGGGGGGGAAGAACCGGGGAGCTGTTTTTT. V is TRBV7-7 and J is TRBJ2-2; 10 bases align to TRBD2. Germline V CDR1 and CDR2: SSHAT, FNYEAQ (reference sequence). CDR3 length: 16 residues.

The genes are TRBV4-1 and TRBJ2-3; D uncertain. Germline V lookup: CDR1 MGHRA, CDR2 YSYEKL. The CDR3 contains 15 residues. Trimming removed 0 bases from V and 4 bases from J, with 11 bases in between. CDR3 protein: CASSQDSSPSDTQYF. DNA for the CDR3: TGCGCCAGCAGCCAAGATTCTAGTCCGTCAGATACGCAGTATTTT.

The chain uses TRBV2 and TRBJ1-1; 7 bases map to TRBD1. Trimming cost V 3 bases and J 4 bases; bases outside gene matches: 11. Looked up from germline, CDR1 is SNHLY and CDR2 is FYNNEI. The CDR3 is made up of 16 amino acids. Written as DNA, the CDR3 is TGTGCCAGCAGTGACGGCGCACAGGGGTTGGGCACTGAAGCTTTCTTT. Translated: CASSDGAQGLGTEAFF.